This T cell receptor (beta chain) was identified during a study of blood T cell repertoires in COVID-19. Assay: immunoSEQ multiplex PCR; the TCRdb copy retains only in-frame clones and omits some. The table lists approximately 250,000 clones, 86% of them singletons. CDR3 size: 12 residues. Germline V gene lookup returns CDR1 SEHNR and CDR2 FQNEAQ (reference sequence). The V gene end was trimmed by 1 base and the J gene end by 8 bases; junction bases not matched to a gene: 1. The J gene is TRBJ1-1, the V gene TRBV7-9, with 7 bases lining up with TRBD1. Source material: peripheral blood. The TCR comes from a man younger than 40 with active or convalescent COVID-19. CDR3 loop: CASSLGTGEAFF. Written as DNA, the CDR3 is TGTGCCAGCAGCTTAGGGACAGGAGAAGCTTTCTTT.